This T cell receptor beta chain was identified during a study of T cell changes during pregnancy in multiple sclerosis. The CDR3 has 21 residues. Germline CDR1 is SGHRS and CDR2 is YFSETQ. Trimming removed 3 bases at V and 3 bases at J, with 31 bases between. Repertoires were generated with immunoSEQ multiplex PCR, while TCRdb's copy carries only in-frame clones and drops some. The repertoire consists of approximately 90,000 clones, with 85% to 95% occurring once and the leading ten covering 2% to 2.5%. The rearrangement uses TRBV5-1 and TRBJ2-1; TRBD2 might be the D (6 bases). The sequencing here drew on peripheral blood, taken after pregnancy. The sequence was obtained from a female donor with multiple sclerosis, enrolled in a pregnancy study. The CDR3 sequence: CASSYPAGLANQEVDYNEQFF. DNA of the CDR3: TGCGCCAGCAGCTACCCGGCGGGACTCGCAAATCAAGAGGTGGACTACAATGAGCAGTTCTTC.